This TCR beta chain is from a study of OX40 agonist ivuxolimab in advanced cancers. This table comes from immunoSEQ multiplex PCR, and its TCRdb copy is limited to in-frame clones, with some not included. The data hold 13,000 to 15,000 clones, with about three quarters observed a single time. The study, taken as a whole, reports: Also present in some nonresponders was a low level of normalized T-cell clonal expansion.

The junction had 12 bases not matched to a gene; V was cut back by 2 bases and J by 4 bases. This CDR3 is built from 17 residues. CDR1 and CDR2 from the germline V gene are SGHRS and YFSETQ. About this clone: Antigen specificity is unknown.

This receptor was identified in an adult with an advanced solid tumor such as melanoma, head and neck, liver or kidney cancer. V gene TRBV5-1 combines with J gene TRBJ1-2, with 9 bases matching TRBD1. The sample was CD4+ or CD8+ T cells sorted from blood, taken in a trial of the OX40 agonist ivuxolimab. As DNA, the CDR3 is TGCGCCAGCAGCTTCGCCCCCGGGACAGGGACGAGCTATGGCTACACCTTC. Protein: CASSFAPGTGTSYGYTF.